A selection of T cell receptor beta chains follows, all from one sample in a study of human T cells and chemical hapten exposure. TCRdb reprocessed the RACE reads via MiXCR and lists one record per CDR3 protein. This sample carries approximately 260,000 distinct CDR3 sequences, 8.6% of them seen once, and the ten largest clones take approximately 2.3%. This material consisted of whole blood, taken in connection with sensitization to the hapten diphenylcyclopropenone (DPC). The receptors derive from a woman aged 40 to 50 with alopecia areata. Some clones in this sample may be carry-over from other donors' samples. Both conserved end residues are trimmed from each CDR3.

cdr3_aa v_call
ASSPRYGELF TRBV12-3/TRBV12-4
ASNLGGGGYQETQY TRBV7-2
ASSYSRTGGYNEQF TRBV6-2/TRBV6-3
ASSVVTEYT TRBV9
ASAMGGGLDQPQH TRBV4-1
ASSLGLGALYEQY TRBV13
ASSQVKDNSPLH TRBV3-1
SAPTSADTQY TRBV20-1
ASSSGTRWDSPLH TRBV7-2
SARGGSDNTGELF TRBV20-1